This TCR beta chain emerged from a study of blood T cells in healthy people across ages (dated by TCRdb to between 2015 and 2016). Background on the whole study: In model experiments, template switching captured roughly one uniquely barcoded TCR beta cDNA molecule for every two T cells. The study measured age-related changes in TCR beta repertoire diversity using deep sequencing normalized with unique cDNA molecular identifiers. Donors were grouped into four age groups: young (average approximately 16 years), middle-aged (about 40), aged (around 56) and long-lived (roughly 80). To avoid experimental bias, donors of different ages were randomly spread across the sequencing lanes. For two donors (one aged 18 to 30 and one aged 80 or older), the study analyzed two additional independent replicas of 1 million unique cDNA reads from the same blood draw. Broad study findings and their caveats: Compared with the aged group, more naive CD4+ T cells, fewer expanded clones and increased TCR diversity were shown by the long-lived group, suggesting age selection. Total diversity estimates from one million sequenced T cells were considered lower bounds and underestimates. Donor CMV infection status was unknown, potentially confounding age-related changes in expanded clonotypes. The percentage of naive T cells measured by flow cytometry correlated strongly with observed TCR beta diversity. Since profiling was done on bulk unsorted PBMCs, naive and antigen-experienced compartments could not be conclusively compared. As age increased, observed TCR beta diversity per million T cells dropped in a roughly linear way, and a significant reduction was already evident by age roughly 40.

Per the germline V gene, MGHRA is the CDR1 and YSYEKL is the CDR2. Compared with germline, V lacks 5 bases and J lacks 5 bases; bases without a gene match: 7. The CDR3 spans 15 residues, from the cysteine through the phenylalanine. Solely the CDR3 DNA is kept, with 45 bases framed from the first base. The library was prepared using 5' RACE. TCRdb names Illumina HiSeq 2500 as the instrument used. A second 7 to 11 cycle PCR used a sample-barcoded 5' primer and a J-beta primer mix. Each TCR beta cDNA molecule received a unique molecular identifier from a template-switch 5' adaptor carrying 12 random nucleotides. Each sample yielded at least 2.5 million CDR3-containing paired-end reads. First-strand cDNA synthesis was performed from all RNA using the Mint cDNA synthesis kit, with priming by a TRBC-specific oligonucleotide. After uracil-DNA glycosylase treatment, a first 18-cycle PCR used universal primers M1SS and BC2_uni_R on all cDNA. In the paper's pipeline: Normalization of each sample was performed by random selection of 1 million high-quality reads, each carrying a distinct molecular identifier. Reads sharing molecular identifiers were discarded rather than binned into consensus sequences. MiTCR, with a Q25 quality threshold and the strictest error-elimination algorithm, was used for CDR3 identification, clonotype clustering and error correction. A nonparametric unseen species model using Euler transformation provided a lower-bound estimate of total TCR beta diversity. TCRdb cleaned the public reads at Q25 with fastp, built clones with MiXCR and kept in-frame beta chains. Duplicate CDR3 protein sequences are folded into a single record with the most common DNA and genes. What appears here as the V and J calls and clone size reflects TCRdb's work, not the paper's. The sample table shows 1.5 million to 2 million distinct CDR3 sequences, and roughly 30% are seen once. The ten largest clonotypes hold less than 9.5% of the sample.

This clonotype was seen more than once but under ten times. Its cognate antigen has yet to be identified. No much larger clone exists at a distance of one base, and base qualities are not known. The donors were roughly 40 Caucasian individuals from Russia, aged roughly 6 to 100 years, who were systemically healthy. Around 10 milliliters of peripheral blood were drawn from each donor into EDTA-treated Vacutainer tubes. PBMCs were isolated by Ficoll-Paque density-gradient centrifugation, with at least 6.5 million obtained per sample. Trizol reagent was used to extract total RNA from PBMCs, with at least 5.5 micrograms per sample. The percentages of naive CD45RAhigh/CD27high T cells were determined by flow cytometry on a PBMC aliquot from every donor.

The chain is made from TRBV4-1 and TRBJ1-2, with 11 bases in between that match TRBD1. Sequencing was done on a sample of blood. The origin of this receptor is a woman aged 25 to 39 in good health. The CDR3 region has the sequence CASSFPGTGGYGYTF. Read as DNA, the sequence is TGCGCCAGCAGCTTCCCCGGGACAGGGGGGTATGGCTACACCTTC.